This record concerns one T cell receptor (beta chain) sequence. The data derive from a study of blood T cell repertoires in COVID-19. Background on the study: Some COVID-19 samples were acute and others convalescent; all came from the United States, Italy and Spain. Nucleic acid was either cDNA or gDNA, and it came from T cells, B-cell-depleted T cells, or PBMCs.

V shed 0 bases and J shed 2 bases, with 17 bases lying between them. The CDR3 loop spans 17 amino acids. Germline-derived CDR1 and CDR2 are MGHRA and YSYEKL. Under the authors' procedure: Scientists estimated how many nucleated cells there were by amplifying reference gene primers. Assay used: immunoSEQ multiplex PCR; TCRdb lists only in-frame clones, some missing. V and J calls and clone size follow that table, whereas D and trimming were derived from the DNA. Here the sample spans some 140,000 clones, roughly four fifths being singletons. The specimen sequenced was peripheral blood. This chain uses TRBV4-1 with TRBJ2-7; D may be TRBD1 (6 bases). This clonotype was sampled from a human donor in a cohort sampled during active COVID-19. CDR3 sequence reads: CASSQDSPGDTTYEQYF. CDR3 nucleotides: TGCGCCAGCAGCCAAGACTCTCCAGGGGATACAACCTACGAGCAGTACTTC.